This T cell receptor beta chain comes out of a study of T-cell reconstitution after alpha-beta-depleted transplantation in children. Trimming pared 6 bases from V and 0 bases from J, leaving 9 bases between. CDR3 length: 13 amino acids. Germline V lookup: CDR1 SQVTM, CDR2 ANQGSEA. It was with unique molecular identifiers that the TCRbeta library was prepared. TCRdb reprocessed the PCR reads with MiXCR, giving one entry per CDR3 protein. The sample gives about 1,000,000 distinct CDR3 sequences, roughly 29% of which show up once; about 28% is in the top ten. This clonotype has more than one count but fewer than ten.

This chain links TRBV29-1 with TRBJ1-3; D is ambiguous. The source material was PBMCs, mostly from graft donor cells, sampled 360 days after TCRalphabeta/CD19-depleted stem cell transplant. This TCR was recovered from a boy under two years old who had a stem cell transplant for SCID, so the T cells may come from the graft donor. The CDR3 reads CSVEEDSGNTIYF. The CDR3 coding sequence is TGCAGCGTGGAGGAGGACTCTGGAAACACCATATATTTT.